The 18 T cell receptor beta chains reported below all come from one sample, sequenced in a study of blood T cell repertoires in COVID-19 (dated by TCRdb to about 2020). The library was made by the immunoSEQ multiplex PCR assay. TCRdb carries this immuneACCESS record with in-frame sequences only. Its versions omit some clonotypes, under half of them owing to an unresolved V gene in the studies checked, with the rest unexplained. This sample lists under 200,000 clones; less than 90% were detected once. Jointly, the top ten make up 14% of the sample. Sequences were obtained from peripheral blood. The receptors stem from a woman aged 70-85 years with COVID-19, enrolled during active disease.

The chain combines TRBV30 with TRBJ1-2; maybe TRBD1 (5 bases). Germline CDR1 GTSNPN, CDR2 SVGIG (reference sequence). The V and J ends lost 0 bases and 4 bases respectively, with 15 bases between them. The CDR3 covers 15 residues. The CDR3 is CAWSVGRESGYGYTF. CDR3 in DNA: TGTGCCTGGAGTGTAGGCAGGGAAAGTGGCTATGGCTACACCTTC.

The chain links TRBV5-1 to TRBJ1-4; 9 positions agree with TRBD1. V dropped 0 bases and J dropped 10; count of bases not matched to a gene: 7. Germline V lookup: CDR1 SGHRS, CDR2 YFSETQ. The CDR3 runs 15 residues. The CDR3 here is CASSLEGQGDGKLFF. The DNA of the CDR3 is TGCGCCAGCAGCTTGGAGGGACAGGGAGATGGAAAACTGTTTTTT.

This clone was detected only once. The CDR3 region is CATSDSPTDYGYTF. CDR3 in DNA: TGTGCCACCAGTGATTCCCCCACAGACTATGGCTACACCTTC. The chain combines TRBV24-1 with TRBJ1-2; D is undetermined. With 2 bases removed from V and 3 bases from J, the gap between germline ends came to 9 bases. Germline V CDR1 and CDR2: KGHDR, SFDVKD. CDR3 length equals 14 residues.

The chain employs TRBV5-4 and TRBJ2-2; D might be TRBD2 (6 bases). V was cut by 4 bases and J by 7 bases, with 20 bases left in between. The CDR3 has 16 amino acids. Per germline, CDR1 SGHNT and CDR2 YYREEE (reference sequence). The CDR3 DNA follows: TGTGCCAGCAGCACAACCCTAGACTGGCGGGGCGGGGAGCTGTTTTTT. Its protein is CASSTTLDWRGGELFF.

The rearrangement uses TRBV7-8 and TRBJ2-7; 7 positions match TRBD2. Losses at the gene ends were 6 bases for V and 6 bases for J; bases not matched to a gene: 8. Germline V gene sequence: CDR1 SGHVS, CDR2 FQNEAQ. CDR3 length equals 13 residues. The CDR3 here is CASSGGGGIEQYV. CDR3 in DNA: TGTGCCAGCAGTGGGGGGGGAGGGATCGAGCAGTACGTC.

The chain has TRBV6-2 or TRBV6-3 and TRBJ1-4, with a weak D call TRBD1 (6 bases). CDR1 is MNHEY, CDR2 SVGEGT, per germline. The CDR3 has 14 amino acids. Trimming cost V 4 bases and J 4 bases, with 10 bases left between them. CDR3 nucleotide sequence: TGTGCCAGCAGTTCCACAGGGTTTAATGAAAAACTGTTTTTT. It is translated as CASSSTGFNEKLFF.

This clone was detected only once. The V gene is TRBV18, the J gene TRBJ1-1; perhaps TRBD1 as D (6 bases). The V and J ends lost 8 bases and 0 bases respectively, with 10 bases between them. Germline CDR1 reads KGHSH; CDR2 reads LQKENI. The CDR3 runs 13 residues. The CDR3 bases are TGTGCCAGCACCACAGGGTTGAACACTGAAGCTTTCTTT. It translates to CASTTGLNTEAFF.

This CDR3 is CATSSFLLPGELFF. The CDR3 nucleotides are TGTGCCACCAGCTCATTCCTACTTCCCGGGGAGCTGTTTTTT. The genes are TRBV15 and TRBJ2-2, with D hard to call. The CDR3 covers 14 residues. Between the trimmed V and J ends, which lost 5 bases and 6 bases, there was a span of 13 bases. Germline V gene sequence: CDR1 LNHNV, CDR2 YYDKDF (reference sequence).

This sequence joins TRBV27 and TRBJ2-2; tentative D call: TRBD1 (6 bases). Per germline, CDR1 MNHEY and CDR2 SMNVEV (reference sequence). V was cut by 2 bases and J by 8 bases, with 18 bases left in between. This CDR3 has 16 residues. The CDR3 bases are TGTGCCAGCAGTTTACGGTCGCCAGGGGCCCATGGGGAGCTGTTTTTT. This encodes CASSLRSPGAHGELFF.

The CDR3 sequence: CATSRERGEAFF. CDR3 bases: TGTGCCACCAGCAGAGAGAGAGGGGAAGCTTTCTTT. This sequence joins TRBV15 and TRBJ1-1; D unclear. The CDR3 extends over 12 amino acids. The ends were cut back, 0 bases at V and 8 bases at J, with 7 bases in the middle. Germline CDR1 is LNHNV and CDR2 is YYDKDF (reference sequence).

This sequence joins TRBV3-1 (or the pseudogene TRBV3-2) and TRBJ1-1, with D maybe TRBD1 (6 bases). CDR1 is LGHDT, CDR2 YNNKEL, per germline (reference sequence). Trimming took off 5 bases at V and 10 bases at J, with 17 bases between the two ends. This CDR3 comprises 13 residues. CDR3 DNA: TGTGCCAGCAGCGGCAGGGGCTCGGGCGGAGCTTTCTTT. This translates into CASSGRGSGGAFF.

This sequence joins TRBV5-1 and TRBJ2-5; no reliable D call. Trimming stripped 0 bases from V and 5 bases from J, with 14 bases between. This CDR3 contains 15 residues. Germline lookup yields CDR1 SGHRS and CDR2 YFSETQ. CDR3 sequence reads: CASSLAIELLETQYF. CDR3 in DNA: TGCGCCAGCAGCTTGGCCATCGAACTATTGGAGACCCAGTACTTC. Based on the CDR3 plus reference TRBV5-1 and TRBJ2-5, the full variable domain is KAGVTQTPRYLIKTRGQQVTLSCSPISGHRSVSWYQQTPGQGLQFLFEYFSETQRNKGNFPGRFSGRQFSNSRSEMNVSTLELGDSALYLCASSLAIELLETQYFGPGTRLLVL.

J is TRBJ1-4 and V is TRBV5-6; perhaps TRBD1 as D (5 bases). The CDR3 spans 15 residues. V was clipped by 4 bases and J by 5 bases, with 15 bases between them. The germline gives CDR1 SGHDT, CDR2 YYEEEE. CDR3 in DNA: TGTGCCAGCAGCGAAAAGGACACTCGGAATGAAAAACTGTTTTTT. It encodes CASSEKDTRNEKLFF.

The CDR3 nucleotides are TGTGCCAGCAGCCCCCTAACAGGGGCCAACACTGAAGCTTTCTTT. This encodes CASSPLTGANTEAFF. V gene TRBV7-3 combines with J gene TRBJ1-1; 7 nucleotides agree with TRBD1. The CDR3 is 15 amino acids. Germline V gene sequence: CDR1 SGHTA, CDR2 FQGTGA. Losses at the gene ends were 5 bases for V and 2 bases for J; bases not matched to a gene: 8.

The rearrangement joins TRBV19 to TRBJ2-2, with TRBD2 as a possible D gene (5 bases). This CDR3 has 15 residues. Germline V gene sequence: CDR1 LNHDA, CDR2 SQIVND (reference sequence). Trimming removed 6 bases from V and 0 bases from J, with 11 bases in between. CDR3 sequence: CASSPGVANTGELFF. DNA for the CDR3: TGTGCCAGTAGCCCCGGGGTCGCGAACACCGGGGAGCTGTTTTTT.

The rearrangement links TRBV6-1 to TRBJ1-4; 7 nucleotides line up with TRBD1. Germline values: CDR1 MNHNS, CDR2 SASEGT. Trimming removed 1 base from V and 13 bases from J; junction bases left unmatched: 6. The CDR3 consists of 13 residues. The CDR3 sequence is CASSEGSRGLLFF. CDR3 bases: TGTGCCAGCAGTGAAGGCTCCAGGGGGTTACTGTTTTTT.

The chain is built from TRBV9 and TRBJ1-1; no firm D call. This CDR3 contains 14 residues. Looked up from germline, CDR1 is SGDLS and CDR2 is YYNGEE. The ends were cut back, 0 bases at V and 0 bases at J, with 6 bases in the middle. The CDR3 coding sequence is TGTGCCAGCAGCGTAGGCAACATGAACACTGAAGCTTTCTTT. Encoded protein: CASSVGNMNTEAFF.

The chain couples TRBV7-2 to TRBJ1-1, with D tentatively TRBD1 (5 bases). CDR1 and CDR2 from the germline V gene are SGHTA and FQGNSA. V was trimmed by 3 bases and J by 5 bases, leaving 16 bases between them. CDR3 size: 15 residues. This chain's CDR3 is CASSLMSRVETEAFF. CDR3 nucleotides: TGTGCCAGCAGCTTGATGAGCAGGGTGGAAACTGAAGCTTTCTTT. Full variable domain (missing parts from reference TRBV7-2 and TRBJ1-1): GAGVSQSPSNKVTEKGKDVELRCDPISGHTALYWYRQSLGQGLEFLIYFQGNSAPDKSGLPSDRFSAERTGGSVSTLTIQRTQQEDSAVYLCASSLMSRVETEAFFGQGTRLTVV.